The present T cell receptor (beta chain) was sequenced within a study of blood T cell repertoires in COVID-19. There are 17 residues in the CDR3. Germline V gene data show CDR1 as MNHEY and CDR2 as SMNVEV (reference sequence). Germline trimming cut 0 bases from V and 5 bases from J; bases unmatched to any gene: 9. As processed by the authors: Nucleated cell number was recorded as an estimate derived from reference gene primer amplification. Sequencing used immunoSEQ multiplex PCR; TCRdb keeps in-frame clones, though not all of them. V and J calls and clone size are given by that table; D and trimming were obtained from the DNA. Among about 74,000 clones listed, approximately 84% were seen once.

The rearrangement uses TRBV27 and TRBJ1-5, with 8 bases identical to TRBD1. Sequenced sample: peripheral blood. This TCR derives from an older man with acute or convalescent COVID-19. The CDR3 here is CASSLSRLQGAHQPQHF. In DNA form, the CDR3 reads TGTGCCAGCAGTTTATCACGCCTTCAGGGGGCACATCAGCCCCAGCATTTT.